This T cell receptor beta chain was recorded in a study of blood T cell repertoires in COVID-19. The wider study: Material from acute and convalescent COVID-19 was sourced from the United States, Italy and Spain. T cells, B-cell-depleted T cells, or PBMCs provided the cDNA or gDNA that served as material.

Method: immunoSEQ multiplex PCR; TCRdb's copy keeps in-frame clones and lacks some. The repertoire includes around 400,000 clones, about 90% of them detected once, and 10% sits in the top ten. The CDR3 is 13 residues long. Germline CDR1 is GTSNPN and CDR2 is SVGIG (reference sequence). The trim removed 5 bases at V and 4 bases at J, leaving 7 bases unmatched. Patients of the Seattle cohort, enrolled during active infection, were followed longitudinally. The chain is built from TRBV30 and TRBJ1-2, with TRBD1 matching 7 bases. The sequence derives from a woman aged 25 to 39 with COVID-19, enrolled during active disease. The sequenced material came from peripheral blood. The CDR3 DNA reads TGTGCCTGGGGGGACAGCCTTTTCTATGGCTACACCTTC. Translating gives CAWGDSLFYGYTF.